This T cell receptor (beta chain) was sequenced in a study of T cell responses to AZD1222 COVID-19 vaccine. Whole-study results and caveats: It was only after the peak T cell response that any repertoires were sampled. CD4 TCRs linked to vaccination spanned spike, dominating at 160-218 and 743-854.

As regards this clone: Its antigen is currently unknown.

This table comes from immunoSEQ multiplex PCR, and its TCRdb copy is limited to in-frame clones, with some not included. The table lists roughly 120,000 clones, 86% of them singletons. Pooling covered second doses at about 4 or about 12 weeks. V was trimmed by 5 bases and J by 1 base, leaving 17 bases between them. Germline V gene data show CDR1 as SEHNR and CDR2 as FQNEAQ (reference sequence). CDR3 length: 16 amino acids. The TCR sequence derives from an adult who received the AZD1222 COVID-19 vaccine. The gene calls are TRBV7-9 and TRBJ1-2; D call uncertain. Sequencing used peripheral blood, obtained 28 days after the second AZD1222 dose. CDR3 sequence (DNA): TGTGCCAGCAGCCTCGGAACGGAATACGATAACTATGGCTACACCTTC. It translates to CASSLGTEYDNYGYTF. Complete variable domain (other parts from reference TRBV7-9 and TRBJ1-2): DTGVSQNPRHKITKRGQNVTFRCDPISEHNRLYWYRQTLGQGPEFLTYFQNEAQLEKSRLLSDRFSAERPKGSFSTLEIQRTEQGDSAMYLCASSLGTEYDNYGYTFGSGTRLTVV.